This T cell receptor (beta chain) was retrieved from a study of T cell changes during pregnancy in multiple sclerosis. Libraries were prepared by immunoSEQ multiplex PCR; TCRdb keeps only in-frame clonotypes and omits some of them. Counted here are 29,000 or so clones, 89% occurring once; the ten biggest clones make up roughly 7.5%. The CDR3 is 15 residues long. This clone showed up just a few times. This clonotype was obtained from a female donor with multiple sclerosis, enrolled in a pregnancy study. The specimen was CD8+ T cells from peripheral blood mononuclear cells, collected after pregnancy. The chain combines TRBV12-2 with TRBJ1-5; the table calls TRBD1, which could not be checked here. TRBV12-2 is marked as a pseudogene. CDR3 amino acids: CASRSLTQGVGPQHF. The CDR3, as DNA: TGTGCAAGTCGTTCCCTAACCCAGGGTGTAGGGCCCCAGCATTTT.